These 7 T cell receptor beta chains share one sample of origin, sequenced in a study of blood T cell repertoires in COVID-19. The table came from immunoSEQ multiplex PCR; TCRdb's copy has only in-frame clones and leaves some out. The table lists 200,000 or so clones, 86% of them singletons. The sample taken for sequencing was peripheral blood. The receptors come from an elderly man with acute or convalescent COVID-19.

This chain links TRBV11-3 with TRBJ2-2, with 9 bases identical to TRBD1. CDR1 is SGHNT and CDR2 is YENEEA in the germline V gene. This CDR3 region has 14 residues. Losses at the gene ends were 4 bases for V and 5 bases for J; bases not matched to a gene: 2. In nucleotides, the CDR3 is TGTGCCAGCAGCTCCGGACAGGGGACCGGGGAGCTGTTTTTT. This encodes CASSSGQGTGELFF.

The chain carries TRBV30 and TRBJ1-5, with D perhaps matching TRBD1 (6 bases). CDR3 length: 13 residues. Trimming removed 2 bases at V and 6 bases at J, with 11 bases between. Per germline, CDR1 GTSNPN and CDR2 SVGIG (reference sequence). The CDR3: CAWSKGDGQPQHF. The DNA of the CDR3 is TGTGCCTGGAGTAAGGGGGACGGTCAGCCCCAGCATTTT.

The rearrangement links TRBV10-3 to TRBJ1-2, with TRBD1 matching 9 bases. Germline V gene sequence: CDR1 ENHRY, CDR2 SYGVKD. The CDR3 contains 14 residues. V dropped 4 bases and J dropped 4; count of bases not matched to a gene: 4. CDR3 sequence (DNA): TGTGCCATCAGTGCGGGGACAGGGATCTATGGCTACACCTTC. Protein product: CAISAGTGIYGYTF.

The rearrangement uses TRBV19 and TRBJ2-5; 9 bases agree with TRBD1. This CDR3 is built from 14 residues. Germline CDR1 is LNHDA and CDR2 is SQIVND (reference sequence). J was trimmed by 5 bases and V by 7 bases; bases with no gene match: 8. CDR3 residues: CASTATGGSETQYF. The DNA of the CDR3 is TGTGCCAGTACCGCGACAGGGGGGTCCGAGACCCAGTACTTC.

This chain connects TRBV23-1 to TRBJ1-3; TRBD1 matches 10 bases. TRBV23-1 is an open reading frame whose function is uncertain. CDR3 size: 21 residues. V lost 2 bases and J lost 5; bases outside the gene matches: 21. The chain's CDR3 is CASSQTPPGTGVRGNRNTIYF. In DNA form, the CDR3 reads TGCGCCAGCAGTCAAACCCCCCCCGGGACAGGGGTTCGCGGGAATCGAAACACCATATATTTT.

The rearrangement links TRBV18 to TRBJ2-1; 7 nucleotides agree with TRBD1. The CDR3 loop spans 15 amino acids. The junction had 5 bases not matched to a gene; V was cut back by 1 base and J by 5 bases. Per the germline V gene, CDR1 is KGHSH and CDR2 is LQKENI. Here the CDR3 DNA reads TGTGCCAGCTCACCACGACGACAGGGAGACAATGAGCAGTTCTTC. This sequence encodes CASSPRRQGDNEQFF.

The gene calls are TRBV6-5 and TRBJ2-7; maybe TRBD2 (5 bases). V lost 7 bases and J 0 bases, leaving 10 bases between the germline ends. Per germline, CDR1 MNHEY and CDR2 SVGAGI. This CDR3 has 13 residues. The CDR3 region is CASTADSSYEQYF. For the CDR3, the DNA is TGTGCCAGCACAGCGGATAGCTCCTACGAGCAGTACTTC.